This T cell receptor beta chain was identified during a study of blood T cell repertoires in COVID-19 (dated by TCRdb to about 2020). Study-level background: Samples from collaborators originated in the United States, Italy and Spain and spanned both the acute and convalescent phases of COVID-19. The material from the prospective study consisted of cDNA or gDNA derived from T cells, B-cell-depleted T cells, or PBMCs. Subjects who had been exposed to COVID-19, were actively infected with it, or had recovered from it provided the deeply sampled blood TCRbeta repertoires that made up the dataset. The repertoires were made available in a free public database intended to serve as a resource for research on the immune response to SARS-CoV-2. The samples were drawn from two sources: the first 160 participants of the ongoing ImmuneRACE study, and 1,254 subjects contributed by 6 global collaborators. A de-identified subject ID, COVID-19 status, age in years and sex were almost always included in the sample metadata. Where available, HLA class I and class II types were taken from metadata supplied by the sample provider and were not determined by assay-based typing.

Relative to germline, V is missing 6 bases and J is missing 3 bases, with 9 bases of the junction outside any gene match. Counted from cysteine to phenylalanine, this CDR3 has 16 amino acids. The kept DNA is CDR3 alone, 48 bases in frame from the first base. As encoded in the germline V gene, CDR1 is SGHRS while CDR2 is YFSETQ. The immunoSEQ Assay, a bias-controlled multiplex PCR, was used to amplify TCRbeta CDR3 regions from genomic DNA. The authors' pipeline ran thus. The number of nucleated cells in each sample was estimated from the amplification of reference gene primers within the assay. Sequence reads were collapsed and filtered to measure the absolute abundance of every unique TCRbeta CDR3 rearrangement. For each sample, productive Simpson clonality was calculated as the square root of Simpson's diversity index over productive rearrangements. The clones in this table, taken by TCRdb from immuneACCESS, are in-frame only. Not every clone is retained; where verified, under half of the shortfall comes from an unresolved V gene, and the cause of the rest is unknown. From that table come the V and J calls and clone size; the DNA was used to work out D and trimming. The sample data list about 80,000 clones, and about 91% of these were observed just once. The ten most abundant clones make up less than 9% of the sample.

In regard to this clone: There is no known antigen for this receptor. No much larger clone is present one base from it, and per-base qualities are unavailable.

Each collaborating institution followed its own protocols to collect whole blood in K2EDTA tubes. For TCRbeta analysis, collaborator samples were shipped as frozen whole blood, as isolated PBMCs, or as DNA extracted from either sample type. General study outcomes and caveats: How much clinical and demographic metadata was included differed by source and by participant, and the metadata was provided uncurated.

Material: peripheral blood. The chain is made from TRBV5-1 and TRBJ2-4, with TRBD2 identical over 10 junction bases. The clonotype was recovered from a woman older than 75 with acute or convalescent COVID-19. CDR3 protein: CASTLGASGGKNIQYF. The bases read TGCGCCAGCACCCTGGGGGCTAGCGGGGGCAAAAACATTCAGTACTTC.